This paragraph reports one T cell receptor (beta chain). Its antigen is undetermined. The source of the sample is a study of cytomegalovirus exposure and HLA in healthy donors. Across the study: There were some 120 million unique TCR beta sequences, drawn from 200 million or so T cells, in an earlier analysis. Study-level results: Three chains tied to CMV proved CMV antigen-specific in vitro.

The V and J ends lost 1 base and 3 bases, in that order; junction bases with no gene match: 6. The CDR3 runs to 16 residues. The germline gives CDR1 SGHAT, CDR2 FQNNGV. The PCR ran on 60 Vbeta and 13 Jbeta primers. The data were produced by immunoSEQ multiplex PCR, yet TCRdb's version contains in-frame clones alone and is incomplete. Of about 150,000 clones in the sample, 80% were seen once. Material: PBMCs. The TCR comes from a male donor in good health and CMV-seronegative. The chain has TRBV11-2 and TRBJ1-3; 7 bases fit TRBD1. The CDR3 DNA follows: TGTGCCAGCAGCTTAGTGGATAGGGGGCTTGGAAACACCATATATTTT. This sequence encodes CASSLVDRGLGNTIYF.